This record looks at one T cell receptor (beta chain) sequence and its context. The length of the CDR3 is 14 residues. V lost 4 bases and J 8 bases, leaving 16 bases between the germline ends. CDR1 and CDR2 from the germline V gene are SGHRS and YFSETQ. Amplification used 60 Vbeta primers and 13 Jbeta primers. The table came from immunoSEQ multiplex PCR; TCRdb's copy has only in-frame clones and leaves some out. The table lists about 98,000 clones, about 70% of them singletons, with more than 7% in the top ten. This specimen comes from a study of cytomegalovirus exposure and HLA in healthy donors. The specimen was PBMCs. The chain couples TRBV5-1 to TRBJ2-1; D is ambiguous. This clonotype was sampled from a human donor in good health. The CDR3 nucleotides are TGCGCCAGCAGCCCGACCCCTAGTTGGGATGAGCAGTTCTTC. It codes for CASSPTPSWDEQFF.